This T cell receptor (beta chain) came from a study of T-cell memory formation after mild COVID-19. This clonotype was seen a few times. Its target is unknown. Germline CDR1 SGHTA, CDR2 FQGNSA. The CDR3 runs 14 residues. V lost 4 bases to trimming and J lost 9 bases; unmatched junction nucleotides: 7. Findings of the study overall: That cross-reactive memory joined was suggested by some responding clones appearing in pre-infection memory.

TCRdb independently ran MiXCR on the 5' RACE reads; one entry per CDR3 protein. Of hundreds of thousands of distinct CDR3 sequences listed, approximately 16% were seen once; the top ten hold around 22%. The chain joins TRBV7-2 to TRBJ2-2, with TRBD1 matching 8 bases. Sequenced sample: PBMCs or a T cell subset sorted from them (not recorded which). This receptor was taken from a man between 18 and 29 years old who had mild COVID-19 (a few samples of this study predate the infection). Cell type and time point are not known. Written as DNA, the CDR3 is TGTGCCAGCAGCTCCCAGGGGGCTGGCCGGGAGCTGTTTTTT. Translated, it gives CASSSQGAGRELFF.